One sample yielded the 14 T cell receptor beta chains listed below, sequenced in a study of tumor and adjacent non-tumor tissue in lung cancer (dated by TCRdb to the late 2010s). RNA was isolated from bulk unsorted tissue, and RNA quality was assessed with a NanoDrop ND-1000 and an Agilent 2100. Normal lung samples were distant non-tumor tissue taken more than 3 cm from the tumor edge. The method behind the library was multiplex PCR. Sequencer: Illumina HiSeq 2500. TCRbeta libraries were constructed through three rounds of nested PCR with primers (Table S4) according to protocols adapted from ARM-PCR. TCRdb trimmed the raw reads at Q25, called clones with MiXCR and kept productive beta chains. All rows with the same CDR3 protein become a single entry with the most common DNA and genes. For this sample there are more than 55,000 distinct CDR3 sequences; more than 55% appear just once. Together, the top ten hold around 29% of the sample.

The sequencing input was distant non-tumor lung tissue. Source of these receptors: a man in his 70s with non-small cell lung cancer.

The V and J genes are TRBV6-1 and TRBJ1-1; maybe TRBD1 (5 bases). Germline CDR1 MNHNS, CDR2 SASEGT. The V and J ends lost 4 bases and 2 bases respectively, with 11 bases between them. This CDR3 region has 14 residues. In DNA form, the CDR3 reads TGTGCCAGCAGTGGTGACAGCTTAAACACTGAAGCTTTCTTT. Translation: CASSGDSLNTEAFF.

In this sample, this clonotype turned up a few times. The rearrangement joins TRBV20-1 to TRBJ2-2; a weak D match, TRBD2 (7 bases). V was cut by 5 bases and J by 6 bases, with 13 bases left in between. Germline V gene lookup returns CDR1 DFQATT and CDR2 SNEGSKA (reference sequence). The CDR3 covers 13 residues. CDR3 in DNA: TGCAGTGCTCCTGGGGGGGGGCCCGGGGAGCTGTTTTTT. Translation gives CSAPGGGPGELFF.

About this clonotype: One junction end does not reproduce the germline sequence, and a read error may be involved. The chain combines TRBV11-2 with TRBJ2-5; tentatively, D is TRBD1 or TRBD2 (5 bases each). CDR1 and CDR2 from the germline V gene are SGHAT and FQNNGV. CDR3 length: 16 residues. CDR3 sequence: CTSSLVDSGLGETQYF. CDR3 DNA sequence: TGTACCAGCAGCTTAGTCGACAGTGGATTGGGAGAAACCCAGTACTTC.

This clonotype was seen a single time. A single base separates this from a much larger clone, so it may be a read error. The chain has TRBV6-6 and TRBJ2-7; 9 positions agree with TRBD1. Germline V gene data show CDR1 as MNHNY and CDR2 as SVGAGI (reference sequence). The CDR3 is 14 amino acids. This CDR3 is CASSKTGGTYEHYF. Written as DNA, the CDR3 is TGTGCCAGCAGTAAGACAGGGGGAACCTACGAGCACTACTTC.

A remark on this clonotype: At one boundary the junction diverges from the germline segment, which might be a read error. The V and J genes are TRBV23-1 and TRBJ2-1; D uncertain. TRBV23-1 is reported as an ORF; its role is uncertain. The CDR3 contains 13 residues. This CDR3 reads CAGSQSCHNEQFF. The CDR3, as DNA: TGCGCCGGCAGTCAATCCTGTCACAATGAGCAGTTCTTC.

This clonotype showed up just once. The chain carries TRBV29-1 and TRBJ2-7; D may be TRBD1 (6 bases). Germline V lookup: CDR1 SQVTM, CDR2 ANQGSEA. The CDR3 is made up of 12 amino acids. The CDR3 protein is CSVQGLSHEQYF. For the CDR3, the DNA is TGCAGTGTTCAGGGGTTGTCTCACGAGCAGTACTTC.

This clonotype was seen only a few times. V gene TRBV11-2 combines with J gene TRBJ2-6; D is undetermined. The CDR3 loop spans 13 amino acids. Trimming cost V 7 bases and J 1 base, with 5 bases left between them. CDR1 and CDR2 from the germline V gene are SGHAT and FQNNGV. The CDR3 DNA sequence: TGTGCCAGCACAGAGTCTGGGGCCAACGTCCTGACTTTC. The encoded protein is CASTESGANVLTF.

V and J are TRBV2 and TRBJ2-7, with TRBD2 matching 7 bases. This CDR3 region has 11 residues. CDR1 is SNHLY and CDR2 is FYNNEI in the germline V gene. Trimming took 6 bases from V and 4 from J; bases not matched to a gene: 0. The CDR3 sequence: CASRGLYEQYF. The CDR3 DNA follows: TGTGCCAGCAGGGGACTATACGAGCAGTACTTC. The variable domain in full, completed from reference TRBV2 and TRBJ2-7, reads EPEVTQTPSHQVTQMGQEVILRCVPISNHLYFYWYRQILGQKVEFLVSFYNNEISEKSEIFDDQFSVERPDGSNFTLKIRSTKLEDSAMYFCASRGLYEQYFGPGTRLTVT.

Concerning this clonotype itself: This may be a read error: a much more frequent sequence differs by one nucleotide. V is TRBV6-5 and J is TRBJ2-6; D is perhaps TRBD1 (5 bases). CDR1 MNHEY and CDR2 SVGAGI come from the germline V gene. The CDR3 totals 15 residues. V lost 9 bases to trimming and J lost 2 bases, with 14 bases between them. This CDR3 is CARGETAPGANVLTF. Written as DNA, the CDR3 is TGTGCCAGAGGGGAAACGGCTCCTGGGGCCAACGTCCTGACTTTC.

A note on this clonotype: Germline is not matched at one junction end, which may reflect a read error. This rearrangement joins TRBV4-2 to TRBJ2-3; weak D call: TRBD2 (6 bases). The CDR3 length is 14 residues. Germline-derived CDR1 and CDR2 are LGHNA and YNFKEQ. The CDR3 DNA reads as TGTACCAGTAGCCCGGGACTCGTCGAAGGTACGCAGTATTTT. Translated: CTSSPGLVEGTQYF.

This clonotype has only one observation. The junction and the germline gene differ at one end; a read error may be behind it. The chain is built from TRBV12-3 or TRBV12-4 and TRBJ2-7, with D unresolved. The CDR3 runs to 16 residues. The CDR3 DNA reads as TGTGCCAGCAGTTTAGTGTCGGGCGAGAGCTCCTACGAGAAGTACTTC. Protein sequence: CASSLVSGESSYEKYF.

In its sample, this clonotype was seen a few times. The chain has TRBV20-1 and TRBJ2-3; D perhaps matches TRBD2 (6 bases). The CDR3 contains 16 residues. Germline V gene sequence: CDR1 DFQATT, CDR2 SNEGSKA (reference sequence). Trimming left V 4 bases short and J 0 bases short, with 17 bases between. The CDR3, as DNA: TGCAGTGCTACCGTGGGGCGGGGAGCTAGCACAGATACGCAGTATTTT. Protein product: CSATVGRGASTDTQYF.

A remark on this clonotype: Germline is not matched at one junction end, which may reflect a read error. The rearrangement links TRBV7-8 to TRBJ2-7; a weak D match, TRBD2 (5 bases). This CDR3 spans 13 amino acids. Per germline, CDR1 SGHVS and CDR2 FQNEAQ. DNA of the CDR3: TGTGACAGCACCCCGAGGGCCCCTTACGAGCAGTACTTC. Translating it yields CDSTPRAPYEQYF.

V gene TRBV28 combines with J gene TRBJ1-3; possible D gene TRBD1, 5 bases. The V gene's germline CDR1 is MDHEN and CDR2 SYDVKM. V lost 7 bases, J lost 0 bases, and 13 bases lay in between. The CDR3 runs 15 residues. The CDR3 DNA follows: TGTGCCAGCATTTTCCGGACATCCTCTGGAAACACCATATATTTT. It encodes CASIFRTSSGNTIYF.